These T cell receptor beta chains were read from a single sample in a study of T cell repertoires in cytomegalovirus infection. Antigen specificity for these receptors is unknown. TCRdb re-analysed the reads in MiXCR, keeping a single row per CDR3 protein. Of roughly 150,000 distinct CDR3 sequences listed, about 20% were seen once; the top ten hold 25%. The source material was CD8+ T cells from cultured PBMCs, sampled from culture after CMV antigen stimulation. Receptors originate from a human donor in good health (CMV status not recorded). Some clones in this sample may be carry-over from other donors' samples. Both conserved end residues are part of each CDR3. D genes are given only for firm matches. Rows may omit the clone size; those that give it use once, few, many or a size class.

V gene	J gene	CDR3 length	D gene	clone size	CDR3 DNA	CDR3 protein
TRBV7-8	TRBJ1-5	17	TRBD1	few	TGTGCCAGCAGCTCGCGGACAGGGGACTATAGCAATCAGCCCCAGCATTTT	CASSSRTGDYSNQPQHF
TRBV6-1	TRBJ2-7	13	NA	few	TGTGCCAGCAGCGGAGGGGGAGACTACGAGCAGTACTTC	CASSGGGDYEQYF
TRBV7-2	TRBJ1-1	15	NA	few	TGTGCCAGCAGCCCTGAGGGGTCACCTAACACTGAAGCTTTCTTT	CASSPEGSPNTEAFF
TRBV7-2	TRBJ1-1	15	NA	NA	TGTGCCAGCAGCTCCTACAGGAGAGAGAACACTGAAGCTTTCTTT	CASSSYRRENTEAFF
TRBV2	TRBJ1-1	10	NA	few	TGTGCCAGCTTTCAGGGTGAAGCTTTCTTT	CASFQGEAFF
TRBV7-2	TRBJ2-7	11	NA	few	TGTGCCAGCAGCGCGAGGCACGAGCAGTACTTC	CASSARHEQYF
TRBV28	TRBJ1-5	18	NA	few	TGTGCCAGCAGTTTCCAGACCACCTCATATTATAGCAATCAGCCCCAGCATTTT	CASSFQTTSYYSNQPQHF
TRBV7-2	TRBJ2-3	19	TRBD2	few	TGTGCCAGCAGCTTAGTGGATAGGGTAGCGGGGGGGCCCCGGGATACGCAGTATTTT	CASSLVDRVAGGPRDTQYF
TRBV12-3/TRBV12-4	TRBJ1-5	11	NA	few	TGTGCCAGCAGTTCAGGACATGCCCAGCATTTT	CASSSGHAQHF
TRBV7-9	TRBJ1-4	16	NA	NA	TGTGCCAGCAGCTTCCCCTCGGAGGCTGTTAATGAAAAACTGTTTTTT	CASSFPSEAVNEKLFF
TRBV7-9	TRBJ1-3	14	NA	NA	TGTGCCAGCAGCCCACCGGACGCCGGAAACACCATATATTTT	CASSPPDAGNTIYF
TRBV29-1	TRBJ1-4	12	NA	few	TGCAGCGTTTGGGACGGTGTGGAAAAACTGTTTTTT	CSVWDGVEKLFF
TRBV7-2	TRBJ1-2	13	NA	NA	TGTGCCAGCCCCGGAGGCAGGGGTTATGGCTACACCTTC	CASPGGRGYGYTF
TRBV20-1	TRBJ1-1	15	NA	NA	TGCAGTGCTAGGGCACCACAGGGAGGGGACACTGAAGCTTTCTTT	CSARAPQGGDTEAFF
TRBV4-1	TRBJ2-1	13	NA	NA	TGCGCCAGCAGCCAAGAGCTAGACAATGAGCAGTTCTTC	CASSQELDNEQFF
TRBV27	TRBJ1-2	15	TRBD1	few	TGTGCCAGCAGTCCATTTGCCCGGGACAGGGCTGGCTACACCTTC	CASSPFARDRAGYTF
TRBV6-6	TRBJ2-7	13	TRBD1	few	TGTGCCAGCAGTGACCGGGACAGAGACGAGCAGTACTTC	CASSDRDRDEQYF
TRBV9	TRBJ2-1	15	TRBD2	NA	TGTGCCAGCAGCGTCGACGGGGGGGCGGTAACTGAGCAGTTCTTC	CASSVDGGAVTEQFF
TRBV12-3/TRBV12-4	TRBJ2-3	16	TRBD2	few	TGTGCCAGCAGTCTGACTAGCGGGCGAAACACAGATACGCAGTATTTT	CASSLTSGRNTDTQYF
TRBV4-1	TRBJ2-7	13	NA	NA	TGCGCCAGCAGCCAAGTAGACAGCTACGAGCAGTACTTC	CASSQVDSYEQYF
TRBV30	TRBJ2-7	12	NA	NA	TGTGCCTGGAGCCCAACCTCCTACGAGCAGTACTTC	CAWSPTSYEQYF
TRBV7-2	TRBJ2-3	14	NA	few	TGTGCCAGCAGCCCAATGGGATACTCAGATACGCAGTATTTT	CASSPMGYSDTQYF
TRBV7-9	TRBJ2-7	16	TRBD1	few	TGTGCCAGCAGCCCCAGGGCAGGGGACAGGGCCTACGAGCAGTACTTC	CASSPRAGDRAYEQYF
TRBV4-1	TRBJ2-7	15	NA	few	TGCGCCAGCAGCCAAGATCAAAGCTTTGGTAGGGAGCAGTACTTC	CASSQDQSFGREQYF
TRBV4-3	TRBJ1-2	16	NA	few	TGCGCCAGCAGCCAAGACCTCGCAGGACTCTCCTTGGAGAACACCTTC	CASSQDLAGLSLENTF
TRBV7-9	TRBJ1-2	13	NA	few	TGTGCCAGCAGCCTTGGGGGACGGGAGGGCTACACCTTC	CASSLGGREGYTF
TRBV7-6	TRBJ1-4	17	NA	once	TGTGCCAGCAGCTTAGATTTTTCCTTCCAGGGGCCTGAAAAACTGTTTTTT	CASSLDFSFQGPEKLFF
TRBV4-1	TRBJ1-1	13	TRBD1	many	TGCGCCAGCAGCCAGACAGGGAGCACTGAAGCTTTCTTT	CASSQTGSTEAFF
TRBV7-6	TRBJ2-1	15	TRBD1	NA	TGTGCCAGCAGCGCCTCCCGGGACAGGGTCTCTGAGCAGTTCTTC	CASSASRDRVSEQFF
TRBV6-1	TRBJ1-1	14	NA	NA	TGTGCCAGCAGTGAAGTTTTACTGAACACTGAAGCTTTCTTT	CASSEVLLNTEAFF
TRBV12-3/TRBV12-4	TRBJ1-2	14	TRBD1	few	TGTGCCAGCAGTTTGGGGGGGACAGGCTATGGCTACACCTTC	CASSLGGTGYGYTF
TRBV7-9	TRBJ2-7	12	TRBD1	few	TGTGCCAGCAGCCGACAGGGAAACGAGCAGTACTTC	CASSRQGNEQYF
TRBV7-3	TRBJ2-7	23	NA	few	TGTGCCAGCAGCTTATATGGGGTGGGGGACAAGAACCAGAAACCCCTGCCCAACTACGAGCAGTACTTC	CASSLYGVGDKNQKPLPNYEQYF
TRBV19	TRBJ2-7	15	TRBD1	NA	TGTGCCAGTAGTACGGCCGGGACAGGGGGTTACGAGCAGTACTTC	CASSTAGTGGYEQYF
TRBV5-6	TRBJ1-1	17	NA	NA	TGTGCCAGCAGCTTGGGGCCCCCGGGCAGCATGAACACTGAAGCTTTCTTT	CASSLGPPGSMNTEAFF
TRBV7-9	TRBJ1-1	13	NA	NA	TGTGCCAGCAGCTTAGCAGTGGGCACTGAAGCTTTCTTT	CASSLAVGTEAFF
TRBV6-5	TRBJ2-5	16	TRBD1	NA	TGTGCCAGCAGTTACTCGACTTCAGGGGGCCAAGAGACCCAGTACTTC	CASSYSTSGGQETQYF
TRBV10-3	TRBJ2-1	13	NA	NA	TGTGCCATCAGTGAGTCCTCCTACAATGAGCAGTTCTTC	CAISESSYNEQFF
TRBV27	TRBJ2-2	15	NA	few	TGTGCCAGCAAAGAGGGCGCACTATATACCGGGGAGCTGTTTTTT	CASKEGALYTGELFF
TRBV7-4	TRBJ1-3	14	NA	NA	TGTGCCAGCAGCTTGGAGACGGACAAAAACACCATATATTTT	CASSLETDKNTIYF
TRBV18	TRBJ1-2	14	NA	NA	TGTGCCAGCTCACCAGCCGGGGGAAACTATGGCTACACCTTC	CASSPAGGNYGYTF
TRBV10-3	TRBJ2-7	13	NA	few	TGTGCCGTAGGGAACAGGGAGACCTACGAGCAGTGCTTC	CAVGNRETYEQCF
TRBV6-1	TRBJ1-4	16	NA	NA	TGTGCCAGCAGTGAAGACCCGGCCGGCTCCAATGAAAAACTGTTTTTT	CASSEDPAGSNEKLFF
TRBV7-9	TRBJ1-4	16	NA	few	TGTGCCAGCAGCCCCGGCCCCGGGGGAACTAATGAAAAACTGTTTTTT	CASSPGPGGTNEKLFF
TRBV7-9	TRBJ1-1	11	NA	few	TGTGCCAGCACGGAGAACACTGAAGCTTTCTTT	CASTENTEAFF
TRBV7-6	TRBJ2-2	17	TRBD1	few	TGTGCCAGCAGCTCCGGGACAGGGGGCGCCGACACCGGGGAGCTGTTTTTT	CASSSGTGGADTGELFF
TRBV4-2	TRBJ1-5	18	NA	NA	TGTGCCAGCAGCCAAGATCCGTGGGGTGAGGACATAAGTCAGCCCCAGCATTTT	CASSQDPWGEDISQPQHF
TRBV19	TRBJ1-1	14	NA	NA	TGTGCCAGTAGGGCTTGGGGGGGACGTACTGAAGCTTTCTTT	CASRAWGGRTEAFF
TRBV7-9	TRBJ1-1	16	NA	NA	TGTGCCAGCAGCCCGCCGAGTCGGGTCATGAACACTGAAGCTTTCTTT	CASSPPSRVMNTEAFF
TRBV7-2	TRBJ2-3	16	NA	NA	TGTGCCAGCAGCTTATGGCTTTATGAGATCGCAGATACGCAGTATTTT	CASSLWLYEIADTQYF
TRBV7-3	TRBJ2-2	15	TRBD1	NA	TGTGCCAGCAGCCGCCGAGGGGGCGTAGCCGGGGAGCTGTTTTTT	CASSRRGGVAGELFF
TRBV7-8	TRBJ1-2	14	NA	few	TGTGCCAGCAGCTTAGGACGGGGTGACTATGGCTACACCTTC	CASSLGRGDYGYTF
TRBV7-9	TRBJ1-6	15	TRBD1	few	TGTGCCAGCAGCTCCGGACAGGGGTATAATTCACCCCTCCACTTT	CASSSGQGYNSPLHF
TRBV12-3/TRBV12-4	TRBJ2-7	13	TRBD2	NA	TGTGCCAGCAGTTTCGCGGGGGGAGGTGAGCAGTACTTC	CASSFAGGGEQYF
TRBV5-6	TRBJ2-2	13	NA	few	TGTGCCAGCAGCTTGGCCCTCACCGGGGAGCTGTTTTTT	CASSLALTGELFF
TRBV6-2/TRBV6-3	TRBJ1-5	14	NA	NA	TGTGCCAGCAGTCTCTCGGAGGGTCGCCAGCCCCAGCATTTT	CASSLSEGRQPQHF
TRBV20-1	TRBJ1-2	13	NA	few	TGCAGTGCTAGACCACCGGGGGAGTATGGCTACACCTTC	CSARPPGEYGYTF
TRBV12-3/TRBV12-4	TRBJ1-1	15	NA	few	TGTGCCAGCAGTTCCCAACGACAGGAGAACACTGAAGCTTTCTTT	CASSSQRQENTEAFF
TRBV2	TRBJ1-3	14	NA	NA	TGTGCCAGCACCGAGGTCTTCTCTGGAAACACCATATATTTT	CASTEVFSGNTIYF
TRBV6-2/TRBV6-3	TRBJ2-3	17	NA	few	TGTGCCAGCAGTTACTCCTCGATGAGCGGCAGCACAGATACGCAGTATTTT	CASSYSSMSGSTDTQYF